This T cell receptor (beta chain) is from a study of blood T cell repertoires in COVID-19. Study summary: The samples span acute and convalescent COVID-19 from the United States, Italy and Spain. PBMCs, B-cell-depleted T cells, or T cells were the source of the cDNA or gDNA that made up the material.

The germline V and J ends were trimmed by 4 bases and 6 bases, with 22 bases remaining between them. The CDR3 spans 17 residues. The germline V gene has CDR1 MNHNS and CDR2 SASEGT. The table came from immunoSEQ multiplex PCR; TCRdb's copy has only in-frame clones and leaves some out. The data contain some 150,000 clones, 80% to 90% of them singletons. The receptor comes from a woman between 70 and 85 years old with COVID-19, enrolled during active disease. V gene TRBV6-1 combines with J gene TRBJ1-5, with D possibly matching TRBD1 (6 bases). The sample consisted of peripheral blood. CDR3 sequence: CASSGNPGQRLRQPQHF. CDR3 DNA sequence: TGTGCCAGCAGTGGAAATCCGGGACAAAGACTGCGTCAGCCCCAGCATTTT.